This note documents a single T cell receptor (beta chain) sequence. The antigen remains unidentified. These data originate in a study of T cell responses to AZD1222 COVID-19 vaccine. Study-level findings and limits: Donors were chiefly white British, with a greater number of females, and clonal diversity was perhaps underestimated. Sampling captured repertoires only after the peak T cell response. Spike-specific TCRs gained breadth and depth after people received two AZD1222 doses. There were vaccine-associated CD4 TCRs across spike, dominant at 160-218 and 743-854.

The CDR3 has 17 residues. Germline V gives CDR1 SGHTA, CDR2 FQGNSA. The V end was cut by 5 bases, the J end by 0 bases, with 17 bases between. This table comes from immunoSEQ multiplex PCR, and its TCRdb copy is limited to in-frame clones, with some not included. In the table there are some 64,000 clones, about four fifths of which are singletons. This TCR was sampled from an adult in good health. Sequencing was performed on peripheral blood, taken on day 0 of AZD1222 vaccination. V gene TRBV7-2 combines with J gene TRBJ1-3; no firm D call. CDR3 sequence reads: CASSPRSSEISGNTIYF. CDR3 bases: TGTGCCAGCAGCCCCCGGAGTTCGGAAATCTCTGGAAACACCATATATTTT.